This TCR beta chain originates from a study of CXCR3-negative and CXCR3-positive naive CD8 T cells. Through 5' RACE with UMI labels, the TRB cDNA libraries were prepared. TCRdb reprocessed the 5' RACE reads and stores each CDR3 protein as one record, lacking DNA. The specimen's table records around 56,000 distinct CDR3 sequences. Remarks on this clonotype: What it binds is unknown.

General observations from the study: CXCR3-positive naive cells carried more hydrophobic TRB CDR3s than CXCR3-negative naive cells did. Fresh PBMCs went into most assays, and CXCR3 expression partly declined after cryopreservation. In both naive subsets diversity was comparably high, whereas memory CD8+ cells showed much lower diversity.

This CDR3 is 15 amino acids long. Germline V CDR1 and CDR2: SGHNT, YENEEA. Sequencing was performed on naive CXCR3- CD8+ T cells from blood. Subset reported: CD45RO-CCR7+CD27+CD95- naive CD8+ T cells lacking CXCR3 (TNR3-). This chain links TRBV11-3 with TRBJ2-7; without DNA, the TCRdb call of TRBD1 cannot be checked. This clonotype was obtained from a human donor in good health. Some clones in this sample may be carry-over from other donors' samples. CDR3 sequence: CASSLVDREVYEQYF.